The 5 T cell receptor beta chains reported below all come from one sample, sequenced in a study of cytomegalovirus exposure and HLA in healthy donors. The primer mix had 60 Vbeta and 13 Jbeta primers. TCRdb's copy holds only in-frame clones and misses some; the assay was immunoSEQ multiplex PCR. The repertoire holds around 170,000 clones, with approximately 78% as singletons. Input material: PBMCs. These receptors all stem from a male donor in good health and CMV-seronegative.

The V gene is TRBV5-8, the J gene TRBJ1-4, with 7 bases lining up with TRBD1. The CDR3 extends over 17 amino acids. J lost 5 bases, V lost 0 bases, and 10 bases had no gene match. Germline loops: CDR1 SGHTS, CDR2 YDEGEE. CDR3 loop: CASSLGDSPGRNEKLFF. CDR3 sequence (DNA): TGTGCCAGCAGCTTGGGGGACAGCCCTGGACGCAATGAAAAACTGTTTTTT.

The rearrangement links TRBV7-9 to TRBJ1-6, with D perhaps TRBD1 (5 bases). This CDR3 comprises 16 residues. Germline lookup yields CDR1 SEHNR and CDR2 FQNEAQ (reference sequence). V gave up 5 bases and J gave up 7 bases, with 18 bases separating them. CDR3 DNA: TGTGCCAGCAGCGCGCGGCGGGGCGGGGAGAATTCACCCCTCCACTTT. It translates to CASSARRGGENSPLHF.

The chain joins TRBV30 to TRBJ2-2, with 8 bases that match TRBD2. The CDR3 sequence is 17 residues long. Germline CDR1 is GTSNPN and CDR2 is SVGIG (reference sequence). V trimming: 3 bases; J trimming: 1 base; junction bases outside the gene matches: 10. The CDR3 loop is CAWRLRSGGRNTGELFF. The CDR3 DNA is TGTGCCTGGAGACTTCGCTCGGGAGGGCGGAACACCGGGGAGCTGTTTTTT.

V is TRBV2 and J is TRBJ2-5; D may be TRBD2 (6 bases). The J call may not be correct, given that the DNA end is closer to TRBJ2-7. This CDR3 region has 15 residues. The V gene's germline CDR1 is SNHLY and CDR2 FYNNEI. The DNA for the CDR3 is TGTGCCAGCAGTCAGTCCGGGGGATTTAACTACGAGCAGTACTTC. Amino acid sequence: CASSQSGGFNYEQYF.

The chain combines TRBV6-6 with TRBJ2-7, with D possibly TRBD1 on 6 matching bases. Germline V lookup: CDR1 MNHNY, CDR2 SVGAGI (reference sequence). Trimming took off 10 bases at V and 3 bases at J, with 16 bases between the two ends. The CDR3 is 13 residues long. In DNA form, the CDR3 reads TGTGCCACCCAATCCAGGGGACGCTACGAGCAGTACTTC. Its protein product is CATQSRGRYEQYF.